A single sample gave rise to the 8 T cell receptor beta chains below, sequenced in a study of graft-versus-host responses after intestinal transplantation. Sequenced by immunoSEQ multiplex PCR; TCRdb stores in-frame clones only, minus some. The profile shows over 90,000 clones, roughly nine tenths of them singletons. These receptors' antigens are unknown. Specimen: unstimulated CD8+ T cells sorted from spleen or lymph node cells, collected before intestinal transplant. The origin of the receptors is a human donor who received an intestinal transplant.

CDR3 residues: CASSLGQLAGVTDTQYF. The CDR3 DNA follows: TGTGCCAGCAGCTTAGGACAACTAGCGGGAGTCACAGATACGCAGTATTTT. This rearrangement joins TRBV7-8 to TRBJ2-3; 11 bases are a match to TRBD2. The V gene's germline CDR1 is SGHVS and CDR2 FQNEAQ. V gave up 1 base and J gave up 2 bases; unmatched junction bases: 5. The CDR3 extends over 17 amino acids.

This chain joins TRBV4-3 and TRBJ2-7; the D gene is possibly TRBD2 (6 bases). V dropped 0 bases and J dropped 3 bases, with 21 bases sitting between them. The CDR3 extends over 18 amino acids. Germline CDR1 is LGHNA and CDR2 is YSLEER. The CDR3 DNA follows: TGCGCCAGCAGCCAAGATCGGGAGCCCTTAGGGTCTCTCTACGAGCAGTACTTC. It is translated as CASSQDREPLGSLYEQYF.

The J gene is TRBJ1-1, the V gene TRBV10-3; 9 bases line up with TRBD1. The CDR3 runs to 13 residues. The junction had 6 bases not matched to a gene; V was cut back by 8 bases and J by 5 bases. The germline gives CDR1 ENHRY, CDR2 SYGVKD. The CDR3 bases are TGTGCCATCTCACAGGGGGCGGCAACTGAAGCTTTCTTT. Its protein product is CAISQGAATEAFF.

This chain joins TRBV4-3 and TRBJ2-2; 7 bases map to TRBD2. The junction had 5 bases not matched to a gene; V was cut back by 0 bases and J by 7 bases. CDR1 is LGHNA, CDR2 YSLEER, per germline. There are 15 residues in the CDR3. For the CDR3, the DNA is TGCGCCAGCAGCCAAGATCTACGGGGGGACGGGGAGCTGTTTTTT. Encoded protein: CASSQDLRGDGELFF.

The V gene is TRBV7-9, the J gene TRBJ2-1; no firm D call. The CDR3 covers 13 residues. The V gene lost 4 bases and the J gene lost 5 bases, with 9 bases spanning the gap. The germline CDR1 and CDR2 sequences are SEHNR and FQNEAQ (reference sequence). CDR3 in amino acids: CASSSSEHNEQFF. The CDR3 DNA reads TGTGCCAGCAGCTCTTCGGAGCACAATGAGCAGTTCTTC.

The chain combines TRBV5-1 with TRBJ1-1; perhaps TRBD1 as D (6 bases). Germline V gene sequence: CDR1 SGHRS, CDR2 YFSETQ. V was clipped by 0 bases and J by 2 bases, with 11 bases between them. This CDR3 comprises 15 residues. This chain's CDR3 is CASSLGGTPNTEAFF. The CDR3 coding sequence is TGCGCCAGCAGCTTGGGGGGGACACCTAACACTGAAGCTTTCTTT.

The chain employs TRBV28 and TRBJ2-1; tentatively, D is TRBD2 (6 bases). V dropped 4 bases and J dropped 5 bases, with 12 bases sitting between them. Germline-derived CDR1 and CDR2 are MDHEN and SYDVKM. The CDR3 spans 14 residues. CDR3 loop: CASSYRGWDNEQFF. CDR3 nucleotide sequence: TGTGCCAGCAGTTACCGGGGGTGGGACAATGAGCAGTTCTTC.

CDR3 protein: CASSPIETGTEAFF. CDR3 in DNA: TGTGCCAGCAGTCCCATAGAGACAGGCACTGAAGCTTTCTTT. V gene TRBV6-6 combines with J gene TRBJ1-1; D might be TRBD1 (6 bases). The CDR3 length is 14 residues. Germline V gives CDR1 MNHNY, CDR2 SVGAGI (reference sequence). Trimming removed 5 bases from V and 4 bases from J, with 14 bases in between.